These T cell receptor beta chains were read from a single sample in a study of OX40 agonist ivuxolimab in advanced cancers. TCRdb's copy holds only in-frame clones and misses some; the assay was immunoSEQ multiplex PCR. The profile shows over 60,000 clones, about nine tenths of them singletons. Sequenced material: CD4+ or CD8+ T cells sorted from blood, taken in a trial of the OX40 agonist ivuxolimab. The origin of the receptors is an adult with an advanced solid tumor such as melanoma, head and neck, liver or kidney cancer. The CDR3 runs from the conserved cysteine through the conserved F or W. The D gene is left open where the match is weak. Some rows mark clone size as missing; the rest say once, few, many or name a class of expanded clone.

>TRBV10-3|TRBJ2-5|11|once|TRBD2
CASGLAETQYF
TGTGCCAGCGGACTAGCGGAGACCCAGTACTTC
>TRBV7-2|TRBJ2-7|15|NA|NA
CASSDTGTETYEQYF
TGTGCCAGCAGTGACACCGGGACGGAGACCTACGAGCAGTACTTC
>TRBV13|TRBJ2-2|16|NA|NA
CASSLQGLAFTGELFF
TGTGCCAGCAGCCTCCAGGGGCTAGCTTTCACCGGGGAGCTGTTTTTT
>TRBV5-1|TRBJ1-3|16|NA|NA
CASSPREGVTGNTIYF
TGCGCCAGCAGCCCGCGAGAGGGGGTCACGGGAAACACCATATATTTT
>TRBV2|TRBJ1-5|15|few|NA
CASSLSAGSNQPQHF
TGTGCCAGCAGCCTAAGTGCCGGGAGCAATCAGCCCCAGCATTTT
>TRBV15|TRBJ1-4|17|NA|TRBD1
CATSPTDRGVINEKLFF
TGTGCCACCAGCCCCACGGACAGGGGGGTCATTAATGAAAAACTGTTTTTT
>TRBV19|TRBJ1-1|15|NA|TRBD1
CASSIGAGGLAEAFF
TGTGCCAGTAGTATAGGGGCAGGGGGCCTGGCTGAAGCTTTCTTT
>TRBV7-9|TRBJ1-5|14|NA|NA
CASSSGDPNQPQHF
TGTGCCAGCAGCTCTGGGGACCCCAATCAGCCCCAGCATTTT
>TRBV4-1|TRBJ2-1|16|NA|NA
CASSQAGGLFYNEQFF
TGCGCCAGCAGCCAAGCCGGGGGGCTGTTCTACAATGAGCAGTTCTTC
>TRBV11-2|TRBJ2-7|16|NA|TRBD2
CASSLEGAGVTYEQYF
TGTGCCAGCAGCTTAGAGGGAGCGGGAGTTACCTACGAGCAGTACTTC
>TRBV20-1|TRBJ1-5|11|few|NA
CSARDTQPQHF
TGCAGTGCCAGGGACACCCAGCCCCAGCATTTT
>TRBV5-1|TRBJ1-2|16|once|TRBD1
CASSLAGTGGIYGYTF
TGCGCCAGCAGCTTGGCCGGAACAGGGGGAATCTATGGCTACACCTTC
>TRBV18|TRBJ1-1|14|NA|NA
CASSPDSLNTEAFF
TGTGCCAGCTCACCCGACAGTCTGAACACTGAAGCTTTCTTT
>TRBV25-1|TRBJ1-1|13|NA|NA
CASRAAGNTGAFF
TGTGCCAGCAGGGCCGCGGGGAACACTGGAGCTTTCTTT
>TRBV6-5|TRBJ1-6|15|NA|NA
CASQSTGTTLSPLHF
TGTGCCAGCCAAAGCACCGGGACAACCCTTTCACCCCTCCACTTT
>TRBV11-2|TRBJ1-6|14|NA|NA
CASSFLRTNSPLHF
TGTGCCAGCAGCTTTCTCAGGACTAATTCACCCCTCCACTTT
>TRBV6-5|TRBJ2-5|15|NA|TRBD2
CASSPLAGGVETQYF
TGTGCCAGCAGTCCCTTAGCGGGAGGAGTAGAGACCCAGTACTTC
>TRBV4-1|TRBJ1-5|16|NA|NA
CASSQGLGYSNQPQHF
TGCGCCAGCAGCCAAGGTTTGGGGTATAGCAATCAGCCCCAGCATTTT
>TRBV7-2|TRBJ2-1|15|NA|NA
CASSLSTGVNNEQFF
TGTGCCAGCAGCTTATCGACGGGTGTAAACAATGAGCAGTTCTTC
>TRBV9|TRBJ2-1|13|NA|NA
CASSVGISNEQFF
TGTGCCAGCAGCGTAGGAATTAGCAATGAGCAGTTCTTC
>TRBV27|TRBJ1-6|17|NA|TRBD1
CASKQPGQGAGNSPLHF
TGTGCCAGCAAACAACCGGGACAGGGGGCGGGTAATTCACCCCTCCACTTT
>TRBV7-2|TRBJ1-5|15|NA|NA
CASSLTFRPPQPQHF
TGTGCCAGCAGCTTAACGTTCAGGCCCCCTCAGCCCCAGCATTTT
>TRBV5-4|TRBJ2-7|15|NA|NA
CASSLGQGGTYEQYF
TGTGCCAGCAGCTTGGGTCAGGGGGGAACCTACGAGCAGTACTTC
>TRBV5-1|TRBJ2-7|16|few|TRBD1
CASSSQPGTGAYEQYF
TGCGCCAGCAGCTCCCAACCCGGGACAGGGGCCTACGAGCAGTACTTC